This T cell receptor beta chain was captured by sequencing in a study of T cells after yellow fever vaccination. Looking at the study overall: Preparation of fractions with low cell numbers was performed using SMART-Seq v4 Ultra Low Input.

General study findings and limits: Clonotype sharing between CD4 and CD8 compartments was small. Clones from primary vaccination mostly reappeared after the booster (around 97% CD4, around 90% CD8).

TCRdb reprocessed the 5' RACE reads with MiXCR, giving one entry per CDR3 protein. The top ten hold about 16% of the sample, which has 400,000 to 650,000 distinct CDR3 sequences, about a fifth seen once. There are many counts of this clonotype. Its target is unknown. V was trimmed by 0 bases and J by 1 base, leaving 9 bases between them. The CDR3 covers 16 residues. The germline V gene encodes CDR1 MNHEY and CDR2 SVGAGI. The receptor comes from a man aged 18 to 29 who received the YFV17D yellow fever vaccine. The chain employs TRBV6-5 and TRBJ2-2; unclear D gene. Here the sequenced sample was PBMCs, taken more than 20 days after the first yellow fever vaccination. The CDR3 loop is CASSYSSPGNTGELFF. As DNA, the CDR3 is TGTGCCAGCAGTTACTCGAGTCCGGGGAACACCGGGGAGCTGTTTTTT.